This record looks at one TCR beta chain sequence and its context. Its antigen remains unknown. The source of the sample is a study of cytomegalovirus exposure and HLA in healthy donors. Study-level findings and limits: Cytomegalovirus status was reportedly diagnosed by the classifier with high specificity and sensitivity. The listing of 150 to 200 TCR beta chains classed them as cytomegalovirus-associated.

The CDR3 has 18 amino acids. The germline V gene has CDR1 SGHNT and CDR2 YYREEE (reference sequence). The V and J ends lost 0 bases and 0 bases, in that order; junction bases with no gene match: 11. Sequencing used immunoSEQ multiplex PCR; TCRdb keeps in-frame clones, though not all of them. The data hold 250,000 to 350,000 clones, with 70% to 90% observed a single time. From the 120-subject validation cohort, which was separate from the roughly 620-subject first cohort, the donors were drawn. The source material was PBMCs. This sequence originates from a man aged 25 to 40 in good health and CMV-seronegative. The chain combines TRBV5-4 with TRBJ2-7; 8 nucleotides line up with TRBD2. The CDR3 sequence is CASSLGPSGGGSSYEQYF. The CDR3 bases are TGTGCCAGCAGCTTGGGCCCAAGCGGGGGCGGTAGCTCCTACGAGCAGTACTTC.